This T cell receptor beta chain comes out of a study of CD8 T cells in ankylosing spondylitis. TCRdb redid the calling of the 5' RACE reads with MiXCR, one entry per CDR3 protein. The sample yields roughly 100,000 distinct CDR3 sequences, 7.5% to 9% seen once. About this clonotype itself: As yet, its antigen is unknown.

The CDR3 spans 11 residues. The germline CDR1 and CDR2 sequences are MNHEY and SVGEGT. V was shortened by 8 bases and J by 13 bases, with 16 bases between the two germline ends. Study observations and caveats: Significant enrichment of disease-linked clones was reportedly seen in matched ankylosing spondylitis synovial fluid. The study identified a TCR beta motif of about eight highly homologous variants that appeared characteristic of ankylosing spondylitis blood.

The V call is TRBV6-2 or TRBV6-3, the J call TRBJ2-3, with unresolved D. The origin of this receptor is a male donor with ankylosing spondylitis or in good health (not recorded which). Input material: blood, either unsorted or a sorted T cell fraction (not recorded which). This CDR3 is CASGDSAKKYF. The CDR3 DNA sequence: TGTGCCAGCGGGGATTCGGCAAAAAAGTATTTT.